This TCR beta chain was observed in a study of blood T cell repertoires in COVID-19. Germline-derived CDR1 and CDR2 are SNHLY and FYNNEI. V was trimmed by 7 bases and J by 4 bases, leaving 8 bases between them. This CDR3 region has 12 residues. The table came from immunoSEQ multiplex PCR; TCRdb's copy has only in-frame clones and leaves some out. Of under 150,000 clones detected, approximately 84% appear once; the ten largest clones hold approximately 16%. This sequence originates from a woman in her forties or fifties who had recovered from COVID-19. Sequenced input: peripheral blood. This chain connects TRBV2 to TRBJ1-5; D unclear. CDR3 DNA: TGTGCCAGCAAAGTGAGAAATCAGCCCCAGCATTTT. Protein product: CASKVRNQPQHF.